The sequence of this T cell receptor beta chain was determined in a study of human T cells and chemical hapten exposure. Study as a whole: During the approximately 25-week study period, patients had diphenylcyclopropenone applied to the scalp every week.

As to time point: patch test 3, about 24 weeks after DPC sensitization. Documented treatment: therapeutic diphenylcyclopropenone sensitization with weekly scalp DPC. CDR1 is ENHRY and CDR2 is SYGVKD in the germline V gene. The CDR3 spans 14 residues. V trimming: 6 bases; J trimming: 0 bases; junction bases outside the gene matches: 3. Individual cDNA molecules (in the library) carried attached unique molecular identifiers. TCRdb re-called the RACE reads through MiXCR, storing one row per CDR3 protein. The sample consists of about 160,000 distinct CDR3 sequences, about 27% of them appearing once. Notes on this clonotype: Its specificity is unknown.

Study-wide findings and caveats: TCRs exceeding 1 in 1000 frequency stayed unchanged with DPC sensitization. Patch test score was positively correlated with the counts of TCRs that had expanded at PT1.

The chain combines TRBV10-3 with TRBJ2-3; TRBD2 matches 7 bases. The source is a young woman with alopecia areata. Some clones in this sample may be carry-over from other donors' samples. The sequenced sample was whole blood, obtained in connection with sensitization to the hapten diphenylcyclopropenone (DPC). CDR3 DNA sequence: TGTGCCATCAGCGGGACTACTAGCACAGATACGCAGTATTTT. It translates to CAISGTTSTDTQYF.